This TCR beta chain was sequenced during a study of T-cell reconstitution after alpha-beta-depleted transplantation in children. Study-wide findings and caveats: Several hundred graft clones that had expanded were reportedly the source of alpha-beta T cells about two months after transplant.

This clonotype was recorded a few times. Its antigen is unknown. As it was prepared, the TCRbeta library received unique molecular identifiers. In TCRdb, the PCR reads were re-called with MiXCR into one record per CDR3 protein. The table has over 150,000 distinct CDR3 sequences, approximately 7% seen once. The sequences come from PBMCs, collected before TCRalphabeta/CD19-depleted stem cell transplant. The sequence was obtained from a boy between 2 and 10 years old with acute lymphoblastic leukemia, due to receive a stem cell transplant.

CDR3 sequence: CASSFDRGQEKLFF. CDR3 sequence (DNA): TGTGCCAGCAGCTTCGACAGGGGGCAAGAAAAACTGTTTTTT. V usage is TRBV7-2 and J usage is TRBJ1-4; 10 bases fit TRBD1. J lost 8 bases, V lost 3 bases, and 3 bases had no gene match. This CDR3 is 14 amino acids long. CDR1 and CDR2 from the germline V gene are SGHTA and FQGNSA.